The clone carrying this T cell receptor (beta chain) has a handful of counts. The sample is drawn from a study of T cell repertoires in cytomegalovirus infection. The CDR3 sequence is 13 residues long. The V gene lost 8 bases and the J gene lost 9 bases, with 17 bases spanning the gap. MiXCR was run by TCRdb on the reads, yielding one entry per CDR3 protein. The sample yields around 530,000 distinct CDR3 sequences, about 15% seen once. The genes are TRBV12-3 or TRBV12-4 and TRBJ1-3; D remains ambiguous. The source material was CD8+ T cells from PBMCs. This sequence originates from a human donor in good health (CMV status not recorded). Some clones in this sample may be carry-over from other donors' samples. CDR3 in amino acids: CASSQELWGTIYF. Here the CDR3 DNA reads TGTGCCAGCTCTCAAGAGCTTTGGGGCACCATATATTTT.